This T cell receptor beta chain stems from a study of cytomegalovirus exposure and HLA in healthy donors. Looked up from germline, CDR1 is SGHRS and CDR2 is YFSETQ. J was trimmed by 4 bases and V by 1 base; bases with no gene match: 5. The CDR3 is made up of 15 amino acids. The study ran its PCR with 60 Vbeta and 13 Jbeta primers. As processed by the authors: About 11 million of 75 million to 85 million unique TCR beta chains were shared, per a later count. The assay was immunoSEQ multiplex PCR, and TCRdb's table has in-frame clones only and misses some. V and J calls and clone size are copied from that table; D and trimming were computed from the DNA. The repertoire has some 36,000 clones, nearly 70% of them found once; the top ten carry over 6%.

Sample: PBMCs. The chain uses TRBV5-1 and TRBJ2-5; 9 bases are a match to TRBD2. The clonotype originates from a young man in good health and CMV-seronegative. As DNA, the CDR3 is TGCGCCAGCAGCTTGCGCGCGGGGGGGCTAGAGACCCAGTACTTC. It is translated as CASSLRAGGLETQYF.